The T cell receptor (gamma chain) under discussion was sequenced for a study of gammadelta T cells in human blood. Findings of the study overall: Microbial exposure appeared to drive polyclonal γδ T cell expansion after birth.

CDR3 length: 14 residues. V was clipped by 0 bases and J by 7 bases; unmatched bases: 9. CDR1 EGSNGY and CDR2 YDSYNSKV come from the germline V gene. A few counts support this clone. The antigen is not known. TCRdb re-analyzed the RT-PCR reads via CATT. In total, the table holds about 65 gamma-chain clones. This chain joins TRGV2 and TRGJ1 or TRGJ2. The receptor was isolated from a human donor. Sequencing used non-Vgamma9Vdelta2 gamma-delta T cells from adult blood. The CDR3 DNA is TGTGCCACCTGGGACGGGCAACGGGGGTATAAGAAACTCTTT. Translating gives CATWDGQRGYKKLF.